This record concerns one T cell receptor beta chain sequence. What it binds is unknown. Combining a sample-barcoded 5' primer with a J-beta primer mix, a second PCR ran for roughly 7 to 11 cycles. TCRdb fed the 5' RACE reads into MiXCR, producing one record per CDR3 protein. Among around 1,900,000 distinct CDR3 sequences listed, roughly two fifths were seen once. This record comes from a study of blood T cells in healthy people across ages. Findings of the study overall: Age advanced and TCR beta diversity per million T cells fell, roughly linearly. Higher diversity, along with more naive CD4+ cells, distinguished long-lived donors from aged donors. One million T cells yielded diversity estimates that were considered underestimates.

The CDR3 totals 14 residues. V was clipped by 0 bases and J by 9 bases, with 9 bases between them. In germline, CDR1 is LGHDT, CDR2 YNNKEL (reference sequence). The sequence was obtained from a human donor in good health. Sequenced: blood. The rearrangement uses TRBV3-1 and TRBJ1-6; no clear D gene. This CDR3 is CASSQDSGSSPLHF. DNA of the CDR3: TGTGCCAGCAGCCAAGATTCCGGGAGTTCACCCCTCCACTTT.